One and the same sample provided the 7 T cell receptor beta chains below, sequenced in a study of blood T cell repertoires in COVID-19 (dated by TCRdb to 2018 to 2020). Libraries were built with the immunoSEQ multiplex PCR assay. TCRdb holds this immuneACCESS table with in-frame rearrangements only. Some clones are missing; in checked studies, unresolved V genes explain under half, and the rest has no known cause. The sample contains roughly 430,000 clones, approximately 91% of them found a single time. The ten largest clones capture approximately 2.1% of the sample. Sequencing was done on a sample of PBMCs or T cells enriched from blood (not recorded which). Receptors originate from a middle-aged woman with acute COVID-19.

The gene calls are TRBV30 and TRBJ1-3; 11 nucleotides line up with TRBD1. V shed 8 bases and J 7 bases; nucleotides not matched to a gene: 10. The CDR3 length is 14 residues. Germline loops: CDR1 GTSNPN, CDR2 SVGIG (reference sequence). The CDR3 bases are TGTGCCGTAGATTCCGGGACAGGGGGTAACACCATATATTTT. Its translation: CAVDSGTGGNTIYF.

J is TRBJ2-7 and V is TRBV19; 7 nucleotides line up with TRBD1. CDR3 length: 14 amino acids. The germline V gene encodes CDR1 LNHDA and CDR2 SQIVND (reference sequence). J gave up 4 bases and V 4 bases, and 7 bases lay outside the gene matches. Here the CDR3 reads CASSNRDREYEQYF. DNA for the CDR3: TGTGCCAGTAGTAACCGGGACAGAGAATACGAGCAGTACTTC. The entire variable domain, with the rest obtained from reference TRBV19 and TRBJ2-7, is as follows: DGGITQSPKYLFRKEGQNVTLSCEQNLNHDAMYWYRQDPGQGLRLIYYSQIVNDFQKGDIAEGYSVSREKKESFPLTVTSAQKNPTAFYLCASSNRDREYEQYFGPGTRLTVT.

This rearrangement joins TRBV19 to TRBJ2-3; the D is unclear. This CDR3 comprises 14 residues. Germline CDR1 reads LNHDA; CDR2 reads SQIVND (reference sequence). The V end lost 3 bases, the J end lost 2 bases, and 9 bases lay between the germline ends. Written as DNA, the CDR3 is TGTGCCAGTAGTATCAGCGACCCCACAGATACGCAGTATTTT. It codes for CASSISDPTDTQYF.

The chain employs TRBV14 and TRBJ2-3, with unresolved D. Looked up from germline, CDR1 is SGHDN and CDR2 is FVKESK. The V end was cut by 0 bases, the J end by 3 bases, with 10 bases between. The CDR3 has 15 residues. The DNA for the CDR3 is TGTGCCAGCAGCCAAGAAGTTCCAGGAACAGATACGCAGTATTTT. Its protein is CASSQEVPGTDTQYF.

This clone was observed a few times. This chain links TRBV30 with TRBJ1-1, with unresolved D. Germline loops: CDR1 GTSNPN, CDR2 SVGIG (reference sequence). V was shortened by 3 bases and J by 3 bases, with 17 bases between the two germline ends. The CDR3 totals 15 residues. The CDR3 bases are TGTGCCTGGAGCCCTACGGGGAAGTGGGACACTGAAGCTTTCTTT. Its translation: CAWSPTGKWDTEAFF.

This clone was seen only once. The V and J genes are TRBV3-1 (or the pseudogene TRBV3-2) and TRBJ1-2; unclear D gene. Germline assignment: CDR1 LGHDT and CDR2 YNNKEL (reference sequence). The length of the CDR3 is 14 residues. The germline V and J ends were trimmed by 1 base and 0 bases, with 6 bases remaining between them. Written as DNA, the CDR3 is TGTGCCAGCAGCCAAGGTAGTTCTAACTATGGCTACACCTTC. It specifies CASSQGSSNYGYTF.

This clone was found once. The J gene is TRBJ2-3, the V gene TRBV18; the match to TRBD2 covers 8 bases. CDR1 KGHSH and CDR2 LQKENI come from the germline V gene. The ends lost 6 bases at V and 0 bases at J; junction bases unmatched: 5. The CDR3 has 15 residues. The CDR3 sequence is CASSPGGISTDTQYF. The CDR3 DNA sequence: TGTGCCAGCTCTCCGGGAGGGATTAGCACAGATACGCAGTATTTT.